These T cell receptor beta chains were read from a single sample in a study of T cell repertoires in cytomegalovirus infection. One entry per CDR3 protein results from TCRdb running MiXCR on the reads. The sample carries some 200,000 distinct CDR3 sequences, about 38% recorded once. These receptors have no identified antigens. Source: CD8+ T cells from cultured PBMCs, taken from culture after CMV antigen stimulation. The receptors were sampled from a human donor in good health (CMV status not recorded). Some clones in this sample may be carry-over from other donors' samples. Each CDR3 is given with its conserved first and last residue. Fields, in order: V gene, D gene, clone size, CDR3 protein. The D gene is left open where the match is weak. Rows may omit the clone size; those that give it use once, few, many or a size class.

>TRBV7-9|-|-
CASEEGSTDTQYF
>TRBV11-2|-|few
CASSLYARDGGYTF
>TRBV7-2|TRBD2|many
CASSQTSGLTDTQYF
>TRBV7-2|-|-
CASSLGGSSHPSYGYTF
>TRBV27|-|few
CASSPSGVLSSYNEQFF
>TRBV27|-|few
CASSFKGPAYSNQPQHF
>TRBV6-6|TRBD1|few
CASSYPGTAYGYTF
>TRBV7-9|-|-
CASSLATSTRETQYF
>TRBV9|TRBD1|-
CASSVARDRGRRSGANVLTF
>TRBV9|-|-
CASSTSGRPYEQYF
>TRBV28|TRBD2|-
CASSHKGTSQETQYF
>TRBV27|-|-
CASSLSSRGNTEAFF
>TRBV7-9|TRBD1|few
CASSKGQGYANTGELFF
>TRBV7-8|-|many
CASSFPRGTGRGLAVSGDTQYF
>TRBV7-3|TRBD1|-
CAGNRGEIMNTEAFF
>TRBV7-6|TRBD1|-
CASSLSGGGWTGPTDEQFF
>TRBV27|-|-
CASSLGPLVEQFF
>TRBV7-3|-|few
CASSPSRGNQPQHF
>TRBV28|TRBD2|-
CASRPTLAALLGEQYF
>TRBV2|-|many
CASGDSQSNEQFF
>TRBV25-1|-|few
CASSDSYFGYTF
>TRBV19|TRBD1|-
CASSIWGTGDYEQYF
>TRBV6-5|-|-
CASSYATLFGEQFF
>TRBV4-3|-|-
CASSPAQGQETQYF
>TRBV28|-|-
CASSLGGTGIEEFF
>TRBV7-2|-|many
CASSYTDEQYF
>TRBV6-5|TRBD2|once
CASSPRVAGVDEQYF
>TRBV6-8|TRBD1|-
CASMGQGAYEQYF
>TRBV7-6|-|many
CASSGGRTPSYEQYF
>TRBV12-3/TRBV12-4|-|-
CASSLSRGNQPQHF
>TRBV29-1|TRBD2|few
CSAASGGTYNEQFF
>TRBV4-1|-|-
CASSPSKGGNTGELFF
>TRBV11-2|-|few
CASSLDTRLLYEQYF
>TRBV20-1|-|-
CSARVSRDNYYSNQPQHF
>TRBV7-8|TRBD2|-
CASSLGGGEEQYF
>TRBV10-1|-|-
CASSESDSSYEQYF
>TRBV19|-|few
CASSILQRQPQHF
>TRBV12-3/TRBV12-4|-|once
CASSLLTPLGQPQHF
>TRBV15|-|many
CATTLGSDAYNEQFF
>TRBV20-1|-|-
CSARGEGGGLVYGYTF
>TRBV7-9|TRBD1|-
CASSPMSGQGSGANVLTF